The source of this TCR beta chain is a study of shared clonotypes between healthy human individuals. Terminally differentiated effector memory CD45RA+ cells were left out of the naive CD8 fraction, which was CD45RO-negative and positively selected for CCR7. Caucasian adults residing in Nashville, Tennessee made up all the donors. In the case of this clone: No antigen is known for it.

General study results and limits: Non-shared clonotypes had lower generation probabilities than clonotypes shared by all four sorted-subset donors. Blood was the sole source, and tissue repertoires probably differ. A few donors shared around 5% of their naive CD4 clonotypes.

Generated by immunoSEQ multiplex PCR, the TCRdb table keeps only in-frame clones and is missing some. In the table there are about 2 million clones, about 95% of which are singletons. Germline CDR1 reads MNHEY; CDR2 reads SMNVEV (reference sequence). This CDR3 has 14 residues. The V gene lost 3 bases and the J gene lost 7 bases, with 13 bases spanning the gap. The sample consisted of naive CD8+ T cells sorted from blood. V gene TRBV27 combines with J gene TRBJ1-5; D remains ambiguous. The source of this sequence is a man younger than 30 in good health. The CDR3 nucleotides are TGTGCCAGCAGTTTGGAGGGAGGGAGCCAGCCCCAGCATTTT. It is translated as CASSLEGGSQPQHF.